The entry that follows covers one TCR beta chain sequence. A multiplex PCR was run with 60 Vbeta primers and 13 Jbeta primers. Measured with immunoSEQ multiplex PCR; TCRdb has only the in-frame clones, and not every one. This sample has some 150,000 clones, with more than 75% found just once. This sample was included in a study of cytomegalovirus exposure and HLA in healthy donors. The CDR3 is 16 residues long. Per germline, CDR1 MNHEY and CDR2 SVGAGI. With 2 bases removed from V and 4 bases from J, the gap between germline ends came to 14 bases. The sequencing sample was made of PBMCs. The chain joins TRBV6-5 to TRBJ2-2; D may be TRBD1 (7 bases). The clonotype was recovered from a human donor in good health. The CDR3 region has the DNA TGTGCCAGCAGTTACGCCCAGGGGGGAATCACCGGGGAGCTGTTTTTT. Amino acids: CASSYAQGGITGELFF.